Here is one TCR beta chain with its context. Reverse transcription of roughly 0.45 to 1 ug RNA was carried out with random hexamers. It was immunoSEQ multiplex PCR that amplified TCR beta CDR3 across 54 Vbeta and 13 Jbeta. Each CDR3 protein is one row after TCRdb ran MiXCR on the immunoSEQ multiplex PCR reads. The data show about 200,000 distinct CDR3 sequences, with 91% seen just once and approximately 0.09% held by the top ten. The sample is drawn from a study of CD8 T cells in Susac syndrome. About the study: Sequenced Susac syndrome patients included more than five with clinically active disease and 8 or 9 in remission.

V shed 2 bases and J shed 5 bases, with 9 bases lying between them. The CDR3 contains 12 residues. Germline V lookup: CDR1 DFQATT, CDR2 SNEGSKA (reference sequence). Purification of the CD8+ and CD4+ T cells relied on negative isolation, and TEMRA cells underwent FACS enrichment. The receptor was derived from a human donor with Susac syndrome. Input material: CD4+ T cells from PBMCs. The gene calls are TRBV20-1 and TRBJ2-5, with unresolved D. The CDR3 protein is CSARYQSETQYF. In nucleotides, the CDR3 is TGCAGTGCTAGATACCAGTCGGAGACCCAGTACTTC.